These T cell receptor beta chains were read from a single sample in a study of blood T cell repertoires in COVID-19. Data came from immunoSEQ multiplex PCR; TCRdb stores just in-frame clones and leaves some out. The profile shows roughly 50,000 clones, more than 80% of them singletons. Sequenced sample: peripheral blood. These receptors came from a human donor in a cohort sampled during active COVID-19. Both conserved end residues are part of each CDR3. A D gene is named only where the DNA matches it firmly. Rows give clone size only sometimes, using once, few, many, or a class for an expanded clone.

clone size	V gene	J gene	D gene	CDR3 protein	CDR3 DNA
once	TRBV5-1	TRBJ2-1	TRBD1	CASSLTPSGGFTYNEQFF	TGCGCCAGCAGCTTGACCCCCTCAGGGGGCTTCACTTACAATGAGCAGTTCTTC
-	TRBV18	TRBJ1-5	TRBD1	CASSPSTGEAQPQHF	TGTGCCAGCTCACCAAGTACAGGGGAAGCTCAGCCCCAGCATTTT
-	TRBV7-9	TRBJ2-4	-	CASSLPPTGEAKNIQYF	TGTGCCAGCAGCTTACCCCCGACTGGCGAAGCCAAAAACATTCAGTACTTC
-	TRBV18	TRBJ2-7	TRBD1	CASSLTGTYEQYF	TGTGCCAGCTCACTGACAGGGACCTACGAGCAGTACTTC
-	TRBV11-2	TRBJ2-3	-	CASRVVADTQYF	TGTGCCAGCCGAGTTGTGGCAGATACGCAGTATTTT
-	TRBV9	TRBJ1-2	-	CASSVAGGSGYGYTF	TGTGCCAGCAGCGTAGCGGGAGGTAGTGGCTATGGCTACACCTTC
-	TRBV7-6	TRBJ2-3	TRBD2	CASSRGGHLGDTQYF	TGTGCCAGCAGCCGGGGGGGCCATTTGGGTGATACGCAGTATTTT
-	TRBV19	TRBJ2-3	-	CASSMGHETDTQYF	TGTGCCAGTAGTATGGGACACGAGACAGATACGCAGTATTTT
-	TRBV6-5	TRBJ2-7	TRBD2	CASRFSGGAFYEQYF	TGTGCCAGCAGGTTTAGCGGGGGAGCTTTCTACGAGCAGTACTTC
-	TRBV4-3	TRBJ2-2	-	CASSQGTSGGLTGELFF	TGCGCCAGCAGCCAAGGGACCTCAGGGGGGCTCACCGGGGAGCTGTTTTTT
-	TRBV25-1	TRBJ1-4	-	CASSESGSVNEKLFF	TGTGCCAGCAGTGAGTCTGGAAGCGTAAATGAAAAACTGTTTTTT
-	TRBV7-2	TRBJ2-1	TRBD1	CASSSGTGTYNEQFF	TGTGCCAGCAGCTCCGGGACAGGTACATACAATGAGCAGTTCTTC
-	TRBV6-6	TRBJ2-5	TRBD2	CASSPGLAGGRETQYF	TGTGCCAGCAGCCCTGGACTAGCGGGGGGCCGGGAGACCCAGTACTTC
-	TRBV18	TRBJ2-7	-	CASSPPSSYEQYF	TGTGCCAGCTCACCTCCTAGCTCCTACGAGCAGTACTTC
-	TRBV9	TRBJ2-7	-	CASSVGGAGEQYF	TGTGCCAGCAGCGTTGGAGGGGCGGGAGAGCAGTACTTC
-	TRBV6-5	TRBJ2-7	TRBD1	CASSLGTGTYEQYF	TGTGCCAGCAGCCTCGGGACAGGGACCTACGAGCAGTACTTC
-	TRBV5-4	TRBJ1-4	-	CASSLGGGGEKLFF	TGTGCCAGCAGCTTGGGAGGGGGGGGTGAAAAACTGTTTTTT
-	TRBV7-3	TRBJ2-7	TRBD1	CASSPEGQTPFRFSYEQYF	TGTGCCAGCAGCCCAGAGGGACAGACCCCTTTCCGCTTTTCCTACGAGCAGTACTTC